This TCR beta chain was sequenced in a study of CD8 T cells in ankylosing spondylitis. This clonotype was recorded at least ten times. Its matching antigen is unknown. Quantitative 5'-RACE with molecular barcodes produced the TCR beta libraries. From the 5' RACE reads, TCRdb called clonotypes with MiXCR, one entry per CDR3 protein. Of a few hundred thousand distinct CDR3 sequences listed, approximately 20% were seen once; the top ten hold about 39%. Overall study results and limits: Existing reports had already noted some motif variants in reactive arthritis synovial fluid and blood. One TCR beta motif, made up of roughly eight highly homologous variants, appeared characteristic of ankylosing spondylitis blood. Disease-linked clones reportedly showed significant enrichment in matched ankylosing spondylitis synovial fluid.

Germline V gives CDR1 DFQATT, CDR2 SNEGSKA (reference sequence). Germline trimming cut 3 bases from V and 4 bases from J; bases unmatched to any gene: 4. CDR3 length equals 14 residues. The sequenced material came from blood, either unsorted or a sorted T cell fraction (not recorded which). This chain uses TRBV20-1 with TRBJ2-2; 8 nucleotides align to TRBD1. The receptor's source is a male donor with ankylosing spondylitis. In DNA form, the CDR3 reads TGCAGTGCTAGTGAGGACAGGGTCACCGGGGAGCTGTTTTTT. Protein product: CSASEDRVTGELFF.